This passage covers 19 T cell receptor beta chains from one sample sequenced in a study of T cells in localized non-small cell lung cancer. Using immunoSEQ multiplex PCR, the repertoire was profiled, and TCRdb retains in-frame clones only, with some absent. The data hold roughly 35,000 clones, with 88% observed a single time. Sequenced here: peripheral blood, sampled before any cancer treatment. The origin of the receptors is a woman aged 40-69 years with stage I lung adenocarcinoma.

The chain couples TRBV5-1 to TRBJ1-4; 7 bases map to TRBD1. The V segment lost 3 bases and the J segment 8 bases; nucleotides outside the gene matches: 13. CDR1 is SGHRS and CDR2 is YFSETQ in the germline V gene. This CDR3 has 16 amino acids. CDR3 DNA: TGCGCCAGCAGCTCTCCCACCGGGACAGCTGAAGAAAAACTGTTTTTT. Translating it yields CASSSPTGTAEEKLFF.

This chain links TRBV4-3 with TRBJ2-5, with a tentative D call TRBD1 (7 bases). Germline loops: CDR1 LGHNA, CDR2 YSLEER. This CDR3 is built from 17 residues. V lost 3 bases and J 3 bases, leaving 20 bases between the germline ends. CDR3 in amino acids: CASSQLSGGPNKETQYF. CDR3 bases: TGCGCCAGCAGCCAGTTGTCAGGGGGGCCCAATAAAGAGACCCAGTACTTC.

The genes are TRBV9 and TRBJ1-5; unclear D gene. The CDR3 has 15 amino acids. The V end lost 0 bases, the J end lost 4 bases, and 11 bases lay between the germline ends. Germline loops: CDR1 SGDLS, CDR2 YYNGEE. CDR3 bases: TGTGCCAGCAGCGTAGGCACCACCGGGAATCAGCCCCAGCATTTT. This encodes CASSVGTTGNQPQHF.

The chain couples TRBV13 to TRBJ2-5, with 10 positions matching TRBD1. The V segment lost 4 bases and the J segment 4 bases; nucleotides outside the gene matches: 6. The CDR3 covers 15 residues. Germline CDR1 PRHDT, CDR2 FYEKMQ (reference sequence). CDR3 sequence: CASSSGQGSLETQYF. CDR3 bases: TGTGCCAGCAGCTCGGGACAGGGGAGTTTAGAGACCCAGTACTTC.

V usage is TRBV6-5 and J usage is TRBJ1-2; D may be TRBD1 (6 bases). With 0 bases removed from V and 4 bases from J, the gap between germline ends came to 9 bases. The CDR3 contains 14 residues. Per the germline V gene, CDR1 is MNHEY and CDR2 is SVGAGI. In DNA form, the CDR3 reads TGTGCCAGCAGTTACTCGGACAGAGTCTATGGCTACACCTTC. Translation: CASSYSDRVYGYTF.

The gene calls are TRBV6-1 and TRBJ1-1, with a weak D call TRBD1 (5 bases). Per germline, CDR1 MNHNS and CDR2 SASEGT. The CDR3 consists of 15 residues. Trimming shortened V by 4 bases and J by 2 bases, and 14 bases separated the two germline ends. In nucleotides, the CDR3 is TGTGCCAGCAGTGCTATCAGGGAGATAAACACTGAAGCTTTCTTT. Translation gives CASSAIREINTEAFF.

This chain uses TRBV30 with TRBJ1-4; D call uncertain. This CDR3 comprises 15 residues. Trimming took 2 bases from V and 7 from J, leaving 17 bases between them. Germline CDR1 and CDR2: GTSNPN and SVGIG (reference sequence). In DNA, the CDR3 is TGTGCCTGGAGTTCCCCAACATCAGGCAGTGAAAAACTGTTTTTT. Translated, it gives CAWSSPTSGSEKLFF.

The chain has TRBV2 and TRBJ2-6; a weak D match, TRBD1 (6 bases). Trimming removed 5 bases at V and 6 bases at J, with 20 bases between. The CDR3 is made up of 17 amino acids. CDR1 SNHLY and CDR2 FYNNEI come from the germline V gene. The CDR3 loop reads CASSRGQISGEANVLTF. The CDR3 DNA reads as TGTGCCAGCAGTCGGGGACAAATCTCTGGTGAGGCCAACGTCCTGACTTTC. The variable domain in full, completed from reference TRBV2 and TRBJ2-6, reads EPEVTQTPSHQVTQMGQEVILRCVPISNHLYFYWYRQILGQKVEFLVSFYNNEISEKSEIFDDQFSVERPDGSNFTLKIRSTKLEDSAMYFCASSRGQISGEANVLTFGAGSRLTVL.

J is TRBJ1-1 and V is TRBV7-9; D is ambiguous. From germline, CDR1 is SEHNR and CDR2 FQNEAQ (reference sequence). The CDR3 sequence is 13 residues long. Trimming took off 1 base at V and 1 base at J, with 4 bases between the two ends. In DNA form, the CDR3 reads TGTGCCAGCAGCTTAGACAGGAACACTGAAGCTTTCTTT. This sequence encodes CASSLDRNTEAFF.

This clone was detected once. CDR3: CASSQDRGASGGTTDTQYF. In DNA, the CDR3 is TGCGCCAGCAGCCAAGATCGTGGGGCTAGCGGGGGGACCACAGATACGCAGTATTTT. J is TRBJ2-3 and V is TRBV4-3; 11 nucleotides line up with TRBD2. The V gene's germline CDR1 is LGHNA and CDR2 YSLEER. V lost 0 bases and J lost 2; bases outside the gene matches: 10. The CDR3 has 19 residues.

The chain couples TRBV7-2 to TRBJ2-2; possibly TRBD1 for D (6 bases). The CDR3 consists of 16 residues. V lost 2 bases and J 0 bases, leaving 10 bases between the germline ends. CDR1 is SGHTA and CDR2 is FQGNSA in the germline V gene. The CDR3 DNA reads TGTGCCAGCAGCTTATATGGGACAACGAACACCGGGGAGCTGTTTTTT. Translation: CASSLYGTTNTGELFF.

The rearrangement uses TRBV5-1 and TRBJ2-3; D is possibly TRBD1 (7 bases). Trimming removed 0 bases from V and 5 bases from J, with 16 bases in between. This CDR3 has 16 residues. The germline V gene encodes CDR1 SGHRS and CDR2 YFSETQ. The CDR3 loop reads CASSLAGPGDRDTQYF. The CDR3 DNA is TGCGCCAGCAGCTTGGCCGGGCCGGGGGACAGAGATACGCAGTATTTT. The whole variable domain, filled in from reference TRBV5-1 and TRBJ2-3, reads KAGVTQTPRYLIKTRGQQVTLSCSPISGHRSVSWYQQTPGQGLQFLFEYFSETQRNKGNFPGRFSGRQFSNSRSEMNVSTLELGDSALYLCASSLAGPGDRDTQYFGPGTRLTVL.

The sample holds one count of this clone. The chain employs TRBV29-1 and TRBJ1-2; no clear D. The V gene lost 7 bases and the J gene lost 4 bases, with 13 bases spanning the gap. This CDR3 contains 12 residues. Germline CDR1 reads SQVTM; CDR2 reads ANQGSEA. CDR3 DNA: TGCAGCGCCGCTCGGCAGAGCTATGGCTACACCTTC. It encodes CSAARQSYGYTF.

The CDR3 DNA is TGTGCCAGCAGTTACGACGGGGTGGGGGGATATGGCTACACCTTC. Protein: CASSYDGVGGYGYTF. The gene calls are TRBV6-6 and TRBJ1-2, with a weak D call TRBD1 (5 bases). This CDR3 has 15 residues. CDR1 and CDR2 (germline): MNHNY, SVGAGI (reference sequence). V lost 2 bases to trimming and J lost 5 bases, with 15 bases between them.

The chain links TRBV5-1 to TRBJ2-3; D possibly corresponds to TRBD1 (5 bases). The V and J ends lost 2 bases and 4 bases respectively, with 5 bases between them. The CDR3 is made up of 12 amino acids. Germline V lookup: CDR1 SGHRS, CDR2 YFSETQ. The CDR3 coding sequence is TGCGCCAGCAGCTTAGGGGCAGATACGCAGTATTTT. It codes for CASSLGADTQYF. The complete variable domain, with remaining parts taken from reference TRBV5-1 and TRBJ2-3, reads KAGVTQTPRYLIKTRGQQVTLSCSPISGHRSVSWYQQTPGQGLQFLFEYFSETQRNKGNFPGRFSGRQFSNSRSEMNVSTLELGDSALYLCASSLGADTQYFGPGTRLTVL.

This clone occurred once. The J gene is TRBJ2-3, the V gene TRBV19, with TRBD1 matching 7 bases. V was pared by 5 bases and J by 0 bases, with 8 bases of the junction left unmatched. The CDR3 has 16 amino acids. CDR1 LNHDA and CDR2 SQIVND come from the germline V gene (reference sequence). The CDR3 sequence is CASSVRDRASTDTQYF. In DNA, the CDR3 is TGTGCCAGTAGTGTTCGGGACAGAGCTAGCACAGATACGCAGTATTTT.

The V call is TRBV6-6, the J call TRBJ1-3; 7 bases agree with TRBD1. This CDR3 contains 16 residues. Per the germline V gene, CDR1 is MNHNY and CDR2 is SVGAGI (reference sequence). Trimming took 3 bases from V and 0 from J; bases not matched to a gene: 5. DNA for the CDR3: TGTGCCAGCAGTTATCGGGACAGCACCTCTGGAAACACCATATATTTT. Its protein is CASSYRDSTSGNTIYF.

This clone came up a few times. The chain uses TRBV14 and TRBJ1-2; 8 positions match TRBD1. Germline V lookup: CDR1 SGHDN, CDR2 FVKESK. The CDR3 spans 16 residues. The junction had 9 bases not matched to a gene; V was cut back by 2 bases and J by 4 bases. The DNA of the CDR3 is TGTGCCAGCAGCCAATTGGTCAGGGGGCGGGGCTATGGCTACACCTTC. Residues: CASSQLVRGRGYGYTF.

V usage is TRBV4-2 and J usage is TRBJ1-3, with TRBD1 as a possible D gene (5 bases). Trimming shortened V by 7 bases and J by 4 bases, and 20 bases separated the two germline ends. The CDR3 length is 16 residues. CDR1 and CDR2 (germline): LGHNA, YNFKEQ. Here the CDR3 reads CASTRDTQGGGNTIYF. CDR3 nucleotide sequence: TGTGCCAGCACCCGCGACACCCAGGGCGGAGGAAACACCATATATTTT.